This T cell receptor beta chain appears in the sequencing data of a study of blood T cell repertoires in COVID-19. Study in general: Material from acute and convalescent COVID-19 was sourced from the United States, Italy and Spain. From T cells, B-cell-depleted T cells, or PBMCs came the material, which was cDNA or gDNA.

As originally analysed: Cell counts per sample came from amplifying reference gene primers. Assay used: immunoSEQ multiplex PCR; TCRdb lists only in-frame clones, some missing. The DNA gave D and trimming, while V, J and clone size come from that table. The sample contains 300,000 to 400,000 clones, roughly 91% of which appear only once. V lost 3 bases and J lost 7; bases outside the gene matches: 8. The germline CDR1 and CDR2 sequences are KGHDR and SFDVKD. The CDR3 loop spans 15 amino acids. This sequence was found in a man between 45 and 60 years old with active or convalescent COVID-19. The sample was peripheral blood. J is TRBJ2-5 and V is TRBV24-1; 9 bases map to TRBD2. CDR3 in DNA: TGTGCCACCAGTGATAGTGGCGGGGGGGCGTTGACCCAGTACTTC. It specifies CATSDSGGGALTQYF.